Sequencing of this T cell receptor (beta chain) was carried out in a study of blood T cell repertoires in COVID-19. Study background: Sources were T cells, B-cell-depleted T cells, or PBMCs; the material itself was cDNA or gDNA.

Authors' data handling: Estimates of nucleated cell counts were drawn from the amplification of reference gene primers. Repertoires were generated with immunoSEQ multiplex PCR, while TCRdb's copy carries only in-frame clones and drops some. V, J and clone size are those of that table, while D and trimming were read from the DNA. The repertoire includes 270,000 or so clones, around 89% of them detected once, and roughly 4.3% sits in the top ten. The junction had 4 bases not matched to a gene; V was cut back by 0 bases and J by 9 bases. The CDR3 consists of 16 residues. In germline, CDR1 is KGHDR, CDR2 SFDVKD.

This receptor was identified in a woman aged 25 to 39 with acute COVID-19. The rearrangement joins TRBV24-1 to TRBJ2-2; 12 nucleotides align to TRBD1. The sequenced material came from PBMCs or T cells enriched from blood (not recorded which). The chain's CDR3 is CATSDLGGQGAWELFF. In DNA form, the CDR3 reads TGTGCCACCAGTGATTTGGGGGGACAGGGGGCCTGGGAGCTGTTTTTT.